The present entry profiles one TCR beta chain with its context. The antigen remains undetermined. TCRdb re-analysed the 5' RACE reads in MiXCR, keeping a single row per CDR3 protein. The data hold hundreds of thousands of distinct CDR3 sequences, with around 15% observed a single time. These data are taken from a study of T-cell memory formation after mild COVID-19. Overall study context: Largely, the TCR clusters proved donor specific.

Findings and limits, study-wide: Prior to infection, memory already included some responding clones, suggesting cross-reactive memory joined. Clones that got smaller from day 15 to 85 had even CD4/CD8, while clones growing later tipped toward CD4+. The CD4+ clones that contracted clustered mainly within CM and EM, and the CD8+ clones concentrated in EMRA.

This CDR3 is 14 amino acids long. V was shortened by 3 bases and J by 1 base, with 10 bases between the two germline ends. The sequenced sample was PBMCs or a T cell subset sorted from them (not recorded which). V usage is TRBV12-3 or TRBV12-4 and J usage is TRBJ2-7; D possibly corresponds to TRBD1 (5 bases). The TCR comes from a man between 18 and 35 years old who had mild COVID-19 (a few samples of this study predate the infection). Cell type and time point are not known. CDR3 residues: CASSLTETSYEQYF. The CDR3 DNA reads TGTGCCAGCAGTTTGACAGAGACTTCCTACGAGCAGTACTTC.